The sequence of this T cell receptor beta chain was determined in a study of Tregs in tolerant kidney transplant recipients. Overall study findings and caveats: Tregs expanded with activated donor B cells seemed most donor-specific.

This CDR3 is built from 13 residues. V gave up 3 bases and J gave up 0 bases, with 9 bases separating them. CDR1 GTSNPN and CDR2 SVGIG come from the germline V gene (reference sequence). This clone was seen a single time. As yet, its antigen is unknown. Unstimulated Tregs (CD4+CD25+CD127-) and CD4+CD25- non-Tregs were sorted from PBMCs. Clones were sequenced by immunoSEQ multiplex PCR, and TCRdb holds only the in-frame ones, with some missing. Here the sample spans 90,000 to 150,000 clones, roughly 92% being singletons. This chain joins TRBV30 and TRBJ2-7; D is ambiguous. The sequence came from a human donor in good health. Sequencing used CD4+ T cells from blood. The CDR3 nucleotides read TGTGCCTGGAGGACCCCACCCTCCTACGAGCAGTACTTC. It translates to CAWRTPPSYEQYF.